This T cell receptor beta chain originates from a study of immune evolution from preneoplasia to lung adenocarcinoma. On the study more broadly: HLA loss of heterozygosity: about 7% AIS, 15% MIA, around 33% ADC, none AAH. Study-wide points: Normal lung had the highest top T cell clone frequencies. Normal lung had highest clonality; later lesions appeared denser, more diverse.

Generated by immunoSEQ multiplex PCR, the TCRdb table keeps only in-frame clones and is missing some. The data contain 5,500 to 7,500 clones, roughly 79% of them singletons. Regarding this clone: Its antigen remains unidentified.

Trimming at V came to 3 bases and at J to 6 bases, leaving 6 bases not matched to a gene. Germline assignment: CDR1 SEHNR and CDR2 FQNEAQ (reference sequence). The CDR3 has 16 residues. This TCR was recovered from a person aged 60 to 80 with lung adenocarcinoma. V and J are TRBV7-9 and TRBJ2-3; 13 positions match TRBD2. Specimen: FFPE minimally invasive lung adenocarcinoma tissue. Written as DNA, the CDR3 is TGTGCCAGCAGCTTGGGACTAGCGGGGACGAGGGATACGCAGTATTTT. It specifies CASSLGLAGTRDTQYF.